Following are 14 T cell receptor beta chains from one sample sequenced in a study of CD8 T cells in ankylosing spondylitis. Study results and limitations: Ankylosing spondylitis blood seemed to carry a telltale TCR beta motif made of several highly homologous variants.

MiXCR, run by TCRdb on the 5' RACE reads, gives a single entry per CDR3 protein. The data contain around 100,000 distinct CDR3 sequences, roughly 9% of them singletons. The antigens these receptors bind are not known. The sample taken for sequencing was blood, either unsorted or a sorted T cell fraction (not recorded which). The receptors stem from a male donor with ankylosing spondylitis.

V usage is TRBV11-2 and J usage is TRBJ2-1; tentative D call: TRBD2 (6 bases). Trimming stripped 6 bases from V and 5 bases from J, with 17 bases between. The CDR3 loop spans 15 amino acids. Germline assignment: CDR1 SGHAT and CDR2 FQNNGV. For the CDR3, the DNA is TGTGCCAGCAGGGATAAGGGAGCGGGTAACAATGAGCAGTTCTTC. This translates into CASRDKGAGNNEQFF.

This clonotype was seen repeatedly, ten times or more. The rearrangement links TRBV27 to TRBJ2-2; D not resolved. V was clipped by 5 bases and J by 3 bases, with 10 bases between them. The germline V gene has CDR1 MNHEY and CDR2 SMNVEV (reference sequence). The CDR3 length is 14 residues. The DNA of the CDR3 is TGTGCCAGCAGTCCAATCTGGGACACCGGGGAGCTGTTTTTT. It is translated as CASSPIWDTGELFF.

This clonotype was counted at least ten times. This chain joins TRBV7-9 and TRBJ2-7; no firm D call. This CDR3 comprises 12 residues. From germline, CDR1 is SEHNR and CDR2 FQNEAQ (reference sequence). The ends were cut back, 7 bases at V and 2 bases at J, with 9 bases in the middle. CDR3 in DNA: TGTGCCAGCACGTCGCCGGCCTACGAGCAGTACTTC. Protein: CASTSPAYEQYF.

This clonotype was seen only a few times. The chain links TRBV27 to TRBJ2-5; no clear D. The length of the CDR3 is 13 residues. The germline CDR1 and CDR2 sequences are MNHEY and SMNVEV (reference sequence). V lost 7 bases and J 2 bases, leaving 11 bases between the germline ends. The CDR3 sequence: CASNGVGQETQYF. The CDR3 DNA is TGTGCCAGCAACGGAGTAGGTCAAGAGACCCAGTACTTC.

This clonotype was counted only a few times. The rearrangement joins TRBV7-6 to TRBJ2-5, with 9 bases matching TRBD2. V was clipped by 0 bases and J by 5 bases; unmatched bases: 13. Germline CDR1 is SGHVS and CDR2 is FNYEAQ. The CDR3 is made up of 18 amino acids. This CDR3 reads CASSLATPLAGGGETQYF. CDR3 coding DNA: TGTGCCAGCAGCTTAGCGACCCCACTCGCGGGAGGGGGGGAGACCCAGTACTTC. Full variable domain (missing parts from reference TRBV7-6 and TRBJ2-5): GAGVSQSPRYKVTKRGQDVALRCDPISGHVSLYWYRQALGQGPEFLTYFNYEAQQDKSGLPNDRFSAERPEGSISTLTIQRTEQRDSAMYRCASSLATPLAGGGETQYFGPGTRLLVL.

This clonotype was found a few times. The chain has TRBV6-1 and TRBJ2-7; D remains unclear. The CDR3 runs 14 residues. V gave up 5 bases and J gave up 3 bases, with 14 bases separating them. CDR1 is MNHNS, CDR2 SASEGT, per germline. For the CDR3, the DNA is TGTGCCAGCAGTCCTAGGGTGTTGGGCTACGAGCAGTACGTC. Protein sequence: CASSPRVLGYEQYV.

This clonotype was observed a handful of times. The V call is TRBV7-8, the J call TRBJ2-1; tentatively, D is TRBD1 or TRBD2 (5 bases each). Trimming shortened V by 5 bases and J by 13 bases, and 12 bases separated the two germline ends. The CDR3 is 11 residues long. CDR1 is SGHVS and CDR2 is FQNEAQ in the germline V gene. CDR3 protein: CASSPGTPQFF. CDR3 nucleotide sequence: TGTGCCAGCAGCCCAGGGACCCCACAGTTCTTC.

This clonotype has a handful of counts. The chain links TRBV29-1 to TRBJ2-1, with 13 bases lining up with TRBD2. From germline, CDR1 is SQVTM and CDR2 ANQGSEA. With 6 bases clipped from V and 3 bases from J, the junction kept 8 bases outside the gene matches. This CDR3 region has 16 residues. CDR3 nucleotides: TGCAGCGTGAGGGGGACTAGCGGGATTAGCTACAATGAGCAGTTCTTC. Its protein product is CSVRGTSGISYNEQFF.

The CDR3 coding sequence is TGCGCCAGCAGCCTCGGGACAGACCCCTACGAGCAGTACTTC. Amino acid sequence: CASSLGTDPYEQYF. The rearrangement uses TRBV5-1 and TRBJ2-7; 7 bases align to TRBD1. The CDR3 is made up of 14 amino acids. V was clipped by 4 bases and J by 2 bases; unmatched bases: 6. CDR1 and CDR2 from the germline V gene are SGHRS and YFSETQ.

This clonotype has a count of ten or more. J is TRBJ2-1 and V is TRBV9; perhaps TRBD2 as D (5 bases). V was pared by 4 bases and J by 10 bases, with 24 bases between. The CDR3 is 16 amino acids. Germline loops: CDR1 SGDLS, CDR2 YYNGEE. CDR3 loop: CASSPWTTMNGEEQFF. The CDR3 DNA is TGTGCCAGCAGCCCGTGGACCACGATGAACGGGGAGGAGCAGTTCTTC.

Of note for this clonotype: This may be a read error: a much more frequent sequence differs by one nucleotide. The V and J genes are TRBV20-1 and TRBJ2-7; D might be TRBD2 (7 bases). Trimming removed 2 bases from V and 2 bases from J, with 13 bases in between. The CDR3 consists of 14 residues. The germline V gene encodes CDR1 DFQATT and CDR2 SNEGSKA (reference sequence). CDR3 nucleotides: TGCAGTGCTAGACCCCGGCGGGGGCCCTACGAGCAGTACTTC. It is translated as CSARPRRGPYEQYF.

This clonotype was seen a handful of times. The J gene is TRBJ1-5, the V gene TRBV12-3 or TRBV12-4; weak D call: TRBD1 (5 bases). V lost 6 bases and J 2 bases, leaving 14 bases between the germline ends. CDR3 length: 15 amino acids. The CDR3 sequence is CASSWDAGGNQPQHF. The CDR3 nucleotides read TGTGCCAGCAGCTGGGACGCCGGCGGCAATCAGCCCCAGCATTTT.

This clonotype was observed a handful of times. The chain employs TRBV27 and TRBJ1-2; maybe TRBD1 (6 bases). CDR3 size: 14 residues. Germline values: CDR1 MNHEY, CDR2 SMNVEV (reference sequence). Trimming took off 6 bases at V and 9 bases at J, with 20 bases between the two ends. This CDR3 reads CASRTGHPLASYTF. DNA of the CDR3: TGTGCCAGCAGAACGGGACATCCCCTGGCGAGCTACACCTTC.

In its sample, this clonotype was seen many times. The chain joins TRBV10-2 to TRBJ1-6; D may be TRBD1 (5 bases). Trimming shortened V by 0 bases and J by 2 bases, and 11 bases separated the two germline ends. CDR1 and CDR2 from the germline V gene are WSHSY and SAAADI. CDR3 length: 17 residues. The CDR3 sequence: CASSESRGEPYNSPLHF. As DNA, the CDR3 is TGCGCCAGCAGTGAGTCGAGGGGAGAGCCCTATAATTCACCCCTCCACTTT.